This T cell receptor (beta chain) was documented in a study of cytomegalovirus exposure and HLA in healthy donors. Study observations and caveats: Follow-up analysis seemed to connect common viral pathogens with several of the most significant clusters identified. The study designated 150 or so TCR beta chains cytomegalovirus-associated.

It was with 60 Vbeta and 13 Jbeta primers that the PCR ran. Assay used: immunoSEQ multiplex PCR; TCRdb lists only in-frame clones, some missing. The table includes fewer than 200,000 clones, 84% detected once. This clone was counted a few times. Its antigen is undetermined. The junction had 10 bases not matched to a gene; V was cut back by 7 bases and J by 7 bases. The CDR3 covers 15 residues. CDR1 is SNHLY, CDR2 FYNNEI, per germline. The receptor comes from a girl aged 2-10 years in good health and CMV-seropositive. The chain joins TRBV2 to TRBJ1-3; 10 bases are a match to TRBD1. Sequencing was performed on PBMCs. CDR3 sequence (DNA): TGTGCCAGCACTGGGGGACAGGGGAAGGGTAACACCATATATTTT. As protein: CASTGGQGKGNTIYF.